Below, 27 T cell receptor beta chains from the same sample are listed, as sequenced in a study of blood T cell repertoires in COVID-19. Sequencing used immunoSEQ multiplex PCR; TCRdb keeps in-frame clones, though not all of them. This table has fewer than 180,000 clones, 70% to 90% appearing once. The source material was peripheral blood. The receptors stem from a man between 65 and 80 years old with acute or convalescent COVID-19.

This clone was observed a handful of times. The gene calls are TRBV19 and TRBJ2-7, with D perhaps TRBD2 (6 bases). Germline loops: CDR1 LNHDA, CDR2 SQIVND (reference sequence). V shed 5 bases and J shed 4 bases, with 21 bases lying between them. CDR3 length: 16 amino acids. The CDR3 coding sequence is TGTGCCAGTAGTGAGGGACTCCCTCCCGCCGGATACGAGCAGTACTTC. The encoded protein is CASSEGLPPAGYEQYF.

The chain has TRBV7-3 and TRBJ2-7; 7 bases are shared with TRBD2. The ends lost 1 base at V and 6 bases at J; junction bases unmatched: 6. CDR1 SGHTA and CDR2 FQGTGA come from the germline V gene. The CDR3 extends over 14 amino acids. The DNA for the CDR3 is TGTGCCAGCAGCTTAATCGCGGGAGTCGGCGAGCAGTACTTC. Protein product: CASSLIAGVGEQYF.

This chain links TRBV4-3 with TRBJ2-1; the match to TRBD1 covers 12 bases. V trimming: 3 bases; J trimming: 8 bases; junction bases outside the gene matches: 8. This CDR3 comprises 16 residues. Germline CDR1 LGHNA, CDR2 YSLEER. The CDR3 spells CASSQGTGGAYYEQFF. The DNA for the CDR3 is TGCGCCAGCAGCCAGGGGACAGGGGGCGCTTACTATGAGCAGTTCTTC.

The gene calls are TRBV28 and TRBJ1-5; D ambiguous. Germline values: CDR1 MDHEN, CDR2 SYDVKM. V was shortened by 4 bases and J by 7 bases, with 14 bases between the two germline ends. CDR3 size: 14 residues. The CDR3 sequence: CASSSTGWEQPQHF. The CDR3 nucleotides read TGTGCCAGCAGTTCGACGGGGTGGGAGCAGCCCCAGCATTTT.

This chain uses TRBV7-8 with TRBJ2-3; D ambiguous. Deletions cut 0 bases from V and 0 bases from J, with 7 bases between. Germline CDR1 reads SGHVS; CDR2 reads FQNEAQ. This CDR3 has 15 amino acids. The CDR3 here is CASSLAVTSTDTQYF. CDR3 DNA sequence: TGTGCCAGCAGCTTAGCGGTGACTAGCACAGATACGCAGTATTTT.

This chain uses TRBV11-2 with TRBJ1-2, with 7 bases matching TRBD1. Trimming took 2 bases from V and 7 from J; bases not matched to a gene: 16. Germline-derived CDR1 and CDR2 are SGHAT and FQNNGV. The CDR3 is 17 amino acids. The CDR3 sequence: CASSLIATGLKRGGYTF. The CDR3 DNA sequence: TGTGCCAGCAGCTTAATCGCGACAGGGCTGAAGCGCGGTGGCTACACCTTC.

The chain links TRBV9 to TRBJ2-2; 11 bases fit TRBD2. The V segment lost 3 bases and the J segment 1 base; nucleotides outside the gene matches: 2. Germline CDR1 SGDLS, CDR2 YYNGEE. There are 16 residues in the CDR3. For the CDR3, the DNA is TGTGCCAGCAGCGCCGGGACTAGCGGGAACACCGGGGAGCTGTTTTTT. It codes for CASSAGTSGNTGELFF. Full variable domain (rest looked up from reference TRBV9 and TRBJ2-2): DSGVTQTPKHLITATGQRVTLRCSPRSGDLSVYWYQQSLDQGLQFLIQYYNGEERAKGNILERFSAQQFPDLHSELNLSSLELGDSALYFCASSAGTSGNTGELFFGEGSRLTVL.

This chain links TRBV28 with TRBJ1-4, with a tentative D call TRBD1 (6 bases). V lost 6 bases and J lost 8, with 25 bases in between. The CDR3 runs 17 residues. Germline assignment: CDR1 MDHEN and CDR2 SYDVKM. The CDR3 nucleotides read TGTGCCAGCAGCCCGGCCCAGGGGTTAGGTTTAGGGGAAAAACTGTTTTTT. The encoded protein is CASSPAQGLGLGEKLFF.

The rearrangement joins TRBV27 to TRBJ2-7; TRBD1 matches 10 bases. The germline gives CDR1 MNHEY, CDR2 SMNVEV (reference sequence). The CDR3 covers 13 residues. The V and J ends lost 4 bases and 9 bases, in that order; junction bases with no gene match: 6. The CDR3 coding sequence is TGTGCCAGCAGTTCGACAGGGGGCGGTGGGCAGTACTTC. The encoded protein is CASSSTGGGGQYF.

V gene TRBV6-5 combines with J gene TRBJ2-5, with TRBD1 as a possible D gene (6 bases). The germline CDR1 and CDR2 sequences are MNHEY and SVGAGI. The V and J ends lost 6 bases and 5 bases respectively, with 16 bases between them. CDR3 length: 14 residues. The DNA of the CDR3 is TGTGCCAGCAGCAACATTGACAGGACGGAGACCCAGTACTTC. Its translation: CASSNIDRTETQYF.

This chain uses TRBV24-1 with TRBJ2-7; D is possibly TRBD1 (6 bases). CDR1 and CDR2 from the germline V gene are KGHDR and SFDVKD. Trimming took 6 bases from V and 3 from J, leaving 8 bases between them. This CDR3 spans 12 amino acids. Written as DNA, the CDR3 is TGTGCCACCAGTCAGGGGAGCTACGAGCAGTACTTC. Amino acid sequence: CATSQGSYEQYF.

J is TRBJ2-7 and V is TRBV4-2; 8 bases line up with TRBD2. This CDR3 is built from 15 residues. Germline CDR1 LGHNA, CDR2 YNFKEQ. Trimming removed 4 bases from V and 1 base from J; junction bases left unmatched: 6. CDR3 amino acids: CASSPRAGESYEQYF. CDR3 nucleotide sequence: TGTGCCAGCAGCCCTCGAGCGGGAGAGTCCTACGAGCAGTACTTC.

The chain has TRBV28 and TRBJ2-7; 10 bases are shared with TRBD2. J lost 6 bases, V lost 4 bases, and 3 bases had no gene match. This CDR3 has 13 amino acids. Germline CDR1 is MDHEN and CDR2 is SYDVKM. CDR3 sequence (DNA): TGTGCCAGCAGTTCTAGCGGGAGCTCCGAGCAGTACTTC. It specifies CASSSSGSSEQYF.

This clone was counted once. The rearrangement links TRBV5-1 to TRBJ2-5; 12 nucleotides align to TRBD2. Germline CDR1 and CDR2: SGHRS and YFSETQ. V shed 8 bases and J 1 base; nucleotides not matched to a gene: 6. This CDR3 spans 15 amino acids. The CDR3 is CASTSSGRAQETQYF. The DNA of the CDR3 is TGCGCCAGTACGTCTAGCGGGAGGGCCCAAGAGACCCAGTACTTC. The full variable domain, in which reference TRBV5-1 and TRBJ2-5 provide the parts outside the CDR3, is KAGVTQTPRYLIKTRGQQVTLSCSPISGHRSVSWYQQTPGQGLQFLFEYFSETQRNKGNFPGRFSGRQFSNSRSEMNVSTLELGDSALYLCASTSSGRAQETQYFGPGTRLLVL.

V and J are TRBV5-4 and TRBJ1-1; 7 nucleotides match TRBD1. V was pared by 4 bases and J by 2 bases, with 2 bases of the junction left unmatched. CDR3 length equals 13 residues. CDR1 SGHNT and CDR2 YYREEE come from the germline V gene (reference sequence). CDR3 nucleotides: TGTGCCAGCAGCCGGACAGGAAACACTGAAGCTTTCTTT. Protein sequence: CASSRTGNTEAFF.

This clone has ten or more counts. The chain carries TRBV7-9 and TRBJ2-2; TRBD2 agrees at 10 bases. This CDR3 spans 19 amino acids. V was pared by 1 base and J by 3 bases, with 11 bases of the junction left unmatched. Looked up from germline, CDR1 is SEHNR and CDR2 is FQNEAQ (reference sequence). The CDR3 reads CASSLVASGRSADTGELFF. The DNA of the CDR3 is TGTGCCAGCAGCTTAGTAGCTAGCGGGAGAAGCGCGGACACCGGGGAGCTGTTTTTT.

In its sample, this clone was seen a few times. CDR3 amino acids: CASRGRQANSPLHF. CDR3 coding DNA: TGTGCCAGCAGGGGAAGACAGGCTAATTCACCCCTCCACTTT. This chain links TRBV2 with TRBJ1-6, with a possible D match to TRBD1 (6 bases). CDR3 length: 14 amino acids. Trimming stripped 6 bases from V and 6 bases from J, with 12 bases between. Germline CDR1 reads SNHLY; CDR2 reads FYNNEI.

The chain links TRBV5-1 to TRBJ1-1; 10 positions agree with TRBD1. V shed 0 bases, J shed 3 bases, and the junction held 5 bases outside the gene matches. This CDR3 is built from 16 residues. Per germline, CDR1 SGHRS and CDR2 YFSETQ. The CDR3 loop is CASSLGLGTGDTEAFF. The CDR3 DNA reads as TGCGCCAGCAGCTTGGGGTTGGGGACAGGGGACACTGAAGCTTTCTTT. Using reference TRBV5-1 and TRBJ1-1 for the parts outside the CDR3, the full variable domain is KAGVTQTPRYLIKTRGQQVTLSCSPISGHRSVSWYQQTPGQGLQFLFEYFSETQRNKGNFPGRFSGRQFSNSRSEMNVSTLELGDSALYLCASSLGLGTGDTEAFFGQGTRLTVV.

V gene TRBV28 combines with J gene TRBJ2-7; 10 bases match TRBD2. CDR3 size: 15 residues. Germline V CDR1 and CDR2: MDHEN, SYDVKM. V was pared by 8 bases and J by 3 bases, with 10 bases of the junction left unmatched. CDR3 protein: CASGGASGSFYEQYF. For the CDR3, the DNA is TGTGCCAGCGGGGGAGCTAGCGGGAGTTTCTACGAGCAGTACTTC.

This chain connects TRBV24-1 to TRBJ1-2, with D perhaps TRBD1 (6 bases). From germline, CDR1 is KGHDR and CDR2 SFDVKD. V dropped 6 bases and J dropped 2 bases, with 9 bases sitting between them. The CDR3 spans 13 residues. This CDR3 reads CATSTGMNYGYTF. The CDR3 DNA follows: TGTGCCACCAGTACAGGGATGAACTATGGCTACACCTTC.

The chain employs TRBV19 and TRBJ2-3; 7 bases line up with TRBD2. CDR3 length: 15 residues. CDR1 is LNHDA and CDR2 is SQIVND in the germline V gene (reference sequence). The V segment lost 8 bases and the J segment 3 bases; nucleotides outside the gene matches: 11. CDR3 region: CASASGGSGTDTQYF. The DNA for the CDR3 is TGTGCCAGTGCCTCCGGCGGGAGTGGGACAGATACGCAGTATTTT.

The chain carries TRBV7-9 and TRBJ1-4; D gene unclear. The CDR3 extends over 15 amino acids. Germline CDR1 SEHNR, CDR2 FQNEAQ (reference sequence). V was pared by 1 base and J by 7 bases, with 13 bases between. The CDR3 protein is CASSLGAARGEKLFF. The DNA of the CDR3 is TGTGCCAGCAGCTTAGGGGCAGCTCGGGGTGAAAAACTGTTTTTT.

This clone has only one observation. CDR3 nucleotides: TGTGCCAGCAGCCCAAATCACTTGCGCCAAGAGACCCAGTACTTC. It encodes CASSPNHLRQETQYF. The rearrangement uses TRBV14 and TRBJ2-5; D uncertain. This CDR3 is built from 15 residues. Trimming took off 4 bases at V and 1 base at J, with 13 bases between the two ends. The V gene's germline CDR1 is SGHDN and CDR2 FVKESK.

V and J are TRBV9 and TRBJ2-4; possibly TRBD2 for D (7 bases). Germline V gene sequence: CDR1 SGDLS, CDR2 YYNGEE. There are 16 residues in the CDR3. V was cut by 0 bases and J by 4 bases, with 14 bases left in between. CDR3 protein: CASSVDGGQGKNIQYF. The CDR3 DNA is TGTGCCAGCAGCGTAGACGGGGGGCAAGGGAAAAACATTCAGTACTTC. Supplemented by reference TRBV9 and TRBJ2-4, the full variable domain reads DSGVTQTPKHLITATGQRVTLRCSPRSGDLSVYWYQQSLDQGLQFLIQYYNGEERAKGNILERFSAQQFPDLHSELNLSSLELGDSALYFCASSVDGGQGKNIQYFGAGTRLSVL.

The gene calls are TRBV14 and TRBJ1-1, with D perhaps matching TRBD1 (5 bases). Trimming removed 5 bases at V and 0 bases at J, with 7 bases between. This CDR3 has 13 residues. Per the germline V gene, CDR1 is SGHDN and CDR2 is FVKESK. The CDR3 DNA sequence: TGTGCCAGCAGCACGACAGTGAACACTGAAGCTTTCTTT. This codes for CASSTTVNTEAFF.

The J gene is TRBJ2-1, the V gene TRBV3-1 (or the pseudogene TRBV3-2), with TRBD2 as a possible D gene (6 bases). Germline V CDR1 and CDR2: LGHDT, YNNKEL (reference sequence). V lost 0 bases to trimming and J lost 5 bases, with 14 bases between them. This CDR3 region has 16 residues. This chain's CDR3 is CASSQDHSGAHNEQFF. In DNA form, the CDR3 reads TGTGCCAGCAGCCAAGATCATAGCGGAGCCCACAATGAGCAGTTCTTC.

This clone showed up just a few times. The J gene is TRBJ1-5, the V gene TRBV27, with 9 bases lining up with TRBD1. Germline V gene sequence: CDR1 MNHEY, CDR2 SMNVEV (reference sequence). The CDR3 is made up of 16 amino acids. J was trimmed by 5 bases and V by 7 bases; bases with no gene match: 12. The CDR3 loop is CASTGDRVLCDQPQHF. The CDR3 DNA is TGTGCCAGCACCGGGGACAGGGTCCTTTGCGATCAGCCCCAGCATTTT.